This T cell receptor (beta chain) was sequenced for a study of blood T cell repertoires in COVID-19 (dated by TCRdb to the early 2020s). Study-level background: Collaborator samples came from the United States, Italy and Spain and covered acute and convalescent phases of COVID-19. The prospective study material was composed of cDNA or gDNA derived from T cells, B-cell-depleted T cells, or PBMCs. The dataset comprised deeply sampled blood TCRbeta repertoires from subjects exposed to, actively infected with, or recovered from COVID-19. The repertoires were released in a freely available public database intended as a resource for research on the immune response to SARS-CoV-2. The samples were drawn from two sources: the first 160 participants of the ongoing ImmuneRACE study, and over 950 subjects contributed by 6 global collaborators. The sample metadata nearly always contained a de-identified subject ID, COVID-19 status, age in years and sex. HLA class I and class II types, where available, came from metadata supplied by the sample provider rather than from assay-based typing.

TCRbeta CDR3 regions were amplified from genomic DNA using the immunoSEQ Assay, a bias-controlled multiplex PCR. Regarding the original processing steps: The number of nucleated cells in each sample was estimated from the amplification of reference gene primers within the assay. To quantify the absolute abundance of each unique TCRbeta CDR3 rearrangement, sequence reads were collapsed and filtered. For each sample, productive Simpson clonality was calculated as the square root of Simpson's diversity index across productive rearrangements. TCRdb provides this immuneACCESS table in a form limited to in-frame rearrangements. Some clones are lacking; in checked studies, under half of them reflect an unresolved V gene, and why the rest are absent is not known. The V and J calls and clone size were taken over from that table, and D and trimming were inferred from the DNA. This sample gives 45,000 or so clones in total; 70% to 90% of them show up just once. 10% to 15% of the sample lies in the top ten.

The germline V gene (reference sequence) yields LNHDA for CDR1 and SQIVND for CDR2. The CDR3 covers 16 residues, taking in both the cysteine and the phenylalanine. The kept DNA is CDR3 alone, 48 bases in frame from the first base. V and J are trimmed by 6 bases and 5 bases, and the gene matches miss 11 bases of the junction. Each collaborating institution followed its own protocols to collect whole blood in K2EDTA tubes. For TCRbeta analysis, collaborators shipped samples in one of three forms: frozen whole blood, isolated PBMCs, or DNA extracted from either of those sample types. This clone was recorded only once. This clone's antigen is unknown. Base qualities are not at hand, and no much larger clone is one base apart. What the research found in general, with its limitations: How much clinical and demographic metadata was included differed by source and by participant, and the metadata was provided uncurated.

The sequence is built from TRBV19 and TRBJ1-5, with 9 junctional bases fitting TRBD1. The sequenced material came from peripheral blood. The clonotype was recovered from a man older than 75 with acute or convalescent COVID-19. The nucleotide sequence reads as follows: TGTGCCAGTAGCCGCCGAGGGACAGGGACAGATCAGCCCCAGCATTTT. It specifies CASSRRGTGTDQPQHF.